These 17 T cell receptor beta chains originate from one sample sequenced in a study of OX40 agonist ivuxolimab in advanced cancers. The repertoire was sequenced with immunoSEQ multiplex PCR; TCRdb's copy has only in-frame clones and lacks some. The top ten clones hold more than 0.8% of a sample with tens of thousands of clones, 80% to 90% of them seen once. The sample consisted of CD4+ or CD8+ T cells sorted from blood, taken in a trial of the OX40 agonist ivuxolimab. The source of these receptors is an adult with an advanced solid tumor such as melanoma, head and neck, liver or kidney cancer.

The chain joins TRBV29-1 to TRBJ2-2; 8 nucleotides line up with TRBD2. Germline lookup yields CDR1 SQVTM and CDR2 ANQGSEA. With V trimmed by 6 bases and J by 4 bases, 7 bases remained unmatched. The CDR3 has 14 amino acids. The CDR3 protein is CSVRSGTPTGELFF. The CDR3 coding sequence is TGCAGCGTGCGTAGCGGGACTCCCACCGGGGAGCTGTTTTTT.

V is TRBV18 and J is TRBJ1-5; TRBD1 might be the D (5 bases). Germline CDR1 reads KGHSH; CDR2 reads LQKENI. V lost 5 bases and J 3 bases, leaving 14 bases between the germline ends. The CDR3 covers 15 residues. Written as DNA, the CDR3 is TGTGCCAGCTCATCAAGTACAGGCGTCAATCAGCCCCAGCATTTT. Its translation is CASSSSTGVNQPQHF.

The V and J genes are TRBV29-1 and TRBJ2-7; D may be TRBD1 (5 bases). CDR3 size: 14 residues. V was trimmed by 0 bases and J by 5 bases, leaving 14 bases between them. Germline V CDR1 and CDR2: SQVTM, ANQGSEA. CDR3 amino acids: CSVEDVSRANEQYF. The CDR3 DNA reads TGCAGCGTTGAAGATGTAAGCAGGGCCAACGAGCAGTACTTC.

The chain employs TRBV5-6 and TRBJ2-5, with TRBD2 as a possible D gene (5 bases). The CDR3 is 14 amino acids. V lost 4 bases to trimming and J lost 0 bases, with 10 bases between them. CDR1 and CDR2 (germline): SGHDT, YYEEEE. Written as DNA, the CDR3 is TGTGCCAGCAGCGACAAGCGGTACCAAGAGACCCAGTACTTC. Translation gives CASSDKRYQETQYF.

V is TRBV14 and J is TRBJ2-2; TRBD2 agrees at 14 bases. Germline CDR1 and CDR2: SGHDN and FVKESK. The CDR3 sequence is 16 residues long. J was trimmed by 5 bases and V by 3 bases; bases with no gene match: 2. In DNA, the CDR3 is TGTGCCAGCAGCCAGACTAGCGGGAGGGGTACCGGGGAGCTGTTTTTT. Protein: CASSQTSGRGTGELFF.

Only one count was recorded for this clone. The rearrangement joins TRBV5-1 to TRBJ2-1, with D hard to call. Trimming cost V 5 bases and J 4 bases, with 10 bases left between them. CDR1 SGHRS and CDR2 YFSETQ come from the germline V gene. This CDR3 has 13 amino acids. In DNA, the CDR3 is TGCGCCAGCAGAGATTCAGAGTACAATGAGCAGTTCTTC. Residues: CASRDSEYNEQFF.

Here the CDR3 reads CAWSSQGYEQYF. The DNA of the CDR3 is TGTGCCTGGAGTTCCCAGGGCTACGAGCAGTACTTC. The chain combines TRBV30 with TRBJ2-7; possibly TRBD1 for D (5 bases). Trimming cost V 2 bases and J 3 bases, with 8 bases left between them. Per the germline V gene, CDR1 is GTSNPN and CDR2 is SVGIG (reference sequence). CDR3 length: 12 residues.

This clone is a singleton in its sample. The gene calls are TRBV28 and TRBJ2-3; D not certain. Trimming shortened V by 5 bases and J by 0 bases, and 0 bases separated the two germline ends. This CDR3 region has 11 residues. Germline V gene sequence: CDR1 MDHEN, CDR2 SYDVKM. CDR3 residues: CASSSTDTQYF. The CDR3 region has the DNA TGTGCCAGCAGTAGCACAGATACGCAGTATTTT. Full variable domain (remainder filled in from reference TRBV28 and TRBJ2-3): DVKVTQSSRYLVKRTGEKVFLECVQDMDHENMFWYRQDPGLGLRLIYFSYDVKMKEKGDIPEGYSVSREKKERFSLILESASTNQTSMYLCASSSTDTQYFGPGTRLTVL.

This chain uses TRBV5-1 with TRBJ2-5, with D possibly TRBD1 on 6 matching bases. V shed 4 bases and J shed 5 bases, with 18 bases lying between them. Germline lookup yields CDR1 SGHRS and CDR2 YFSETQ. The CDR3 spans 15 residues. CDR3 in amino acids: CASSPRDIGRETQYF. The CDR3 DNA reads TGCGCCAGCAGCCCCCGGGACATAGGGCGGGAGACCCAGTACTTC.

The rearrangement uses TRBV7-9 and TRBJ2-1; no clear D. Germline CDR1 is SEHNR and CDR2 is FQNEAQ (reference sequence). Trimming took off 2 bases at V and 8 bases at J, with 4 bases between the two ends. The CDR3 spans 11 residues. CDR3 sequence: CASSLYYEQFF. The DNA of the CDR3 is TGTGCCAGCAGCTTATACTATGAGCAGTTCTTC.

The V call is TRBV27, the J call TRBJ1-3; D remains ambiguous. The CDR3 totals 16 residues. Germline loops: CDR1 MNHEY, CDR2 SMNVEV (reference sequence). V lost 0 bases to trimming and J lost 0 bases, with 9 bases between them. CDR3 loop: CASSLSPGFSGNTIYF. CDR3 nucleotides: TGTGCCAGCAGTTTATCGCCGGGGTTCTCTGGAAACACCATATATTTT.

The gene calls are TRBV2 and TRBJ2-2; 9 bases map to TRBD2. Germline CDR1 and CDR2: SNHLY and FYNNEI. This CDR3 is built from 16 residues. Unmatched junction bases numbered 10, after V lost 5 bases and J lost 6 bases. As DNA, the CDR3 is TGTGCCAGCAGTAGGACCCGCGGGGGGGCCGCCGGGGAGCTGTTTTTT. Encoded protein: CASSRTRGGAAGELFF.

The chain combines TRBV7-6 with TRBJ2-7; no definite D call. CDR1 and CDR2 from the germline V gene are SGHVS and FNYEAQ. The CDR3 covers 12 residues. Trimming took 8 bases from V and 7 from J, leaving 15 bases between them. The CDR3: CASGRVLLEQYF. The DNA of the CDR3 is TGTGCCAGCGGAAGGGTCCTACTGGAGCAGTACTTC.

This sequence joins TRBV15 and TRBJ1-6, with 9 positions matching TRBD1. Trimming cost V 8 bases and J 9 bases; bases outside gene matches: 8. The CDR3 totals 14 residues. CDR1 is LNHNV, CDR2 YYDKDF, per germline (reference sequence). CDR3 in amino acids: CATALLDRGSPLHF. Written as DNA, the CDR3 is TGTGCCACCGCACTTTTGGACAGGGGTTCACCCCTCCACTTT.

This chain uses TRBV6-5 with TRBJ2-7; the D is unclear. Germline CDR1 reads MNHEY; CDR2 reads SVGAGI. This CDR3 is built from 14 residues. V shed 0 bases and J shed 2 bases, with 8 bases lying between them. In nucleotides, the CDR3 is TGTGCCAGCAGTTACTCGACCCACCCCTACGAGCAGTACTTC. This translates into CASSYSTHPYEQYF.

The chain carries TRBV12-5 and TRBJ2-5; possible D gene TRBD2, 5 bases. This CDR3 spans 14 amino acids. Germline V gives CDR1 LGHNT, CDR2 FRNRAP. The V and J ends lost 4 bases and 5 bases respectively, with 14 bases between them. The CDR3 bases are TGTGCTAGTGGTTCCGGGGAAGCGTTGGAGACCCAGTACTTC. Translation: CASGSGEALETQYF.

The rearrangement links TRBV7-3 to TRBJ2-5; possibly TRBD2 for D (6 bases). V lost 5 bases to trimming and J lost 5 bases, with 12 bases between them. The CDR3 covers 13 residues. CDR1 and CDR2 (germline): SGHTA, FQGTGA. The CDR3 reads CASSPAREETQYF. CDR3 nucleotide sequence: TGTGCCAGCAGCCCCGCACGGGAGGAGACCCAGTACTTC. Together with reference TRBV7-3 and TRBJ2-5, the CDR3 gives the full variable domain: GAGVSQTPSNKVTEKGKYVELRCDPISGHTALYWYRQSLGQGPEFLIYFQGTGAADDSGLPNDRFFAVRPEGSVSTLKIQRTERGDSAVYLCASSPAREETQYFGPGTRLLVL.